The T cell receptor (beta chain) described here comes from a study of human T cells and chemical hapten exposure. Individual cDNA molecules in this library carried unique molecular identifiers. MiXCR was run by TCRdb on the RACE reads, yielding one entry per CDR3 protein. This sample has 300,000 to 450,000 distinct CDR3 sequences; 4.8% occur once, and the top ten carry approximately 2.3%. This CDR3 comprises 16 residues. Germline loops: CDR1 MGHRA, CDR2 YSYEKL. With 0 bases removed from V and 0 bases from J, the gap between germline ends came to 11 bases. Time point noted: patch test 1, 2 weeks after DPC sensitization. The treatment is: therapeutic diphenylcyclopropenone sensitization with weekly scalp DPC. This clonotype came up a few times.

Sequencing was performed on whole blood, taken in connection with sensitization to the hapten diphenylcyclopropenone (DPC). This TCR derives from a woman aged 50 to 65 with alopecia areata. Some clones in this sample may be carry-over from other donors' samples. The chain joins TRBV4-1 to TRBJ1-2; D gene unclear. CDR3 loop: CASSQDKSRANYGYTF. CDR3 sequence (DNA): TGCGCCAGCAGCCAAGATAAGTCCAGAGCTAACTATGGCTACACCTTC.